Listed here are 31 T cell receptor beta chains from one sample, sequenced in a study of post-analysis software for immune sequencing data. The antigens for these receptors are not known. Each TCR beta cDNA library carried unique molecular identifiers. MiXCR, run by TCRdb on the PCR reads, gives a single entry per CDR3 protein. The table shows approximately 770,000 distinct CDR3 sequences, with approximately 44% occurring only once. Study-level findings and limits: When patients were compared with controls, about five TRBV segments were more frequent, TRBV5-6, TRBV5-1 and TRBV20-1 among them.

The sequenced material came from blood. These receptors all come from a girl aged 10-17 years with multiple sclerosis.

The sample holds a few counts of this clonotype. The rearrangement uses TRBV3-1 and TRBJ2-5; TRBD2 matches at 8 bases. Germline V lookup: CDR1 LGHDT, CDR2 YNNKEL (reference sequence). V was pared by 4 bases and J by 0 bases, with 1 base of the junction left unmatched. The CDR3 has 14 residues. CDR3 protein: CASSPGGNQETQYF. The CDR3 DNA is TGTGCCAGCAGCCCGGGGGGGAACCAAGAGACCCAGTACTTC.

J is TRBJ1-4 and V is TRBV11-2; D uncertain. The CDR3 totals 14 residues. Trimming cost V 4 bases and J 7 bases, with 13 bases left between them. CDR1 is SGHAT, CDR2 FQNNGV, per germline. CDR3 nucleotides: TGTGCCAGCAGCTCCGAATTCCTCGGTGAAAAACTGTTTTTT. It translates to CASSSEFLGEKLFF.

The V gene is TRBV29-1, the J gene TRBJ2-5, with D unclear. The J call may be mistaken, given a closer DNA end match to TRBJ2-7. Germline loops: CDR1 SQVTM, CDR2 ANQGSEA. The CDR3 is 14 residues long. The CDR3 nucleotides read TGCAGCGTTGATGTGGGCGGCCTCTCCTACGAGCAGTACTTC. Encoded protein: CSVDVGGLSYEQYF.

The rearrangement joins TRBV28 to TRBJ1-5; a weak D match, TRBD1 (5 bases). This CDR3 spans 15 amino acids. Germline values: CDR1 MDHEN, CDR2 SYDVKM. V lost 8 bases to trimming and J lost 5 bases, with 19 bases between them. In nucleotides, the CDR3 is TGTGCCAGCCGTATGGGGGGTAATGGGTATCAGCCCCAGCATTTT. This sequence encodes CASRMGGNGYQPQHF.

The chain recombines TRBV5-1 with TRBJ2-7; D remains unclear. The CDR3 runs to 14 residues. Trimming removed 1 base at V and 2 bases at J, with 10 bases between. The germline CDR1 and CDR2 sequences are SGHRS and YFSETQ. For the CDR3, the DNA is TGCGCCAGCAGCTTGAAAGCCTACACCTACGAGCAGTACTTC. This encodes CASSLKAYTYEQYF. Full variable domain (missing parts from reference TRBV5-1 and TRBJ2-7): KAGVTQTPRYLIKTRGQQVTLSCSPISGHRSVSWYQQTPGQGLQFLFEYFSETQRNKGNFPGRFSGRQFSNSRSEMNVSTLELGDSALYLCASSLKAYTYEQYFGPGTRLTVT.

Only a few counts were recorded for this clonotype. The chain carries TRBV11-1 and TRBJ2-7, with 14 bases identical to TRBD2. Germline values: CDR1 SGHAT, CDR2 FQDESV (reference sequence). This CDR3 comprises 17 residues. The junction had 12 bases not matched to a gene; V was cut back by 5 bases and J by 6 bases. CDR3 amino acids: CASSATEGLAGEAEQYF. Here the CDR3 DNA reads TGTGCCAGCAGCGCTACCGAGGGACTAGCGGGAGAGGCCGAGCAGTACTTC.

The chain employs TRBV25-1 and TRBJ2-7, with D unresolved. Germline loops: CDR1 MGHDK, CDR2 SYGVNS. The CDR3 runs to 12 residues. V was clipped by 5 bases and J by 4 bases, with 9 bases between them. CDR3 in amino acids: CASSNLGYEQYF. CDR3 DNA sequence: TGTGCCAGCAGTAACTTAGGATACGAGCAGTACTTC.

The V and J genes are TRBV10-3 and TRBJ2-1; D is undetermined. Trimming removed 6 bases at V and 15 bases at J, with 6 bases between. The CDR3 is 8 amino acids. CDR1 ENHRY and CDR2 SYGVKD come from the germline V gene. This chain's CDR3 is CAISLGFF. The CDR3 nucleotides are TGTGCCATCAGCCTGGGGTTCTTC.

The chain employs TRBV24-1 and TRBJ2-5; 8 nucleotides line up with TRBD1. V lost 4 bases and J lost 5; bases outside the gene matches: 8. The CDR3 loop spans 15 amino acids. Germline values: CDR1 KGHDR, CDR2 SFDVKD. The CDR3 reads CATSEPQGVQETQYF. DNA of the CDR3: TGTGCCACCAGTGAACCACAGGGGGTACAGGAGACCCAGTACTTC.

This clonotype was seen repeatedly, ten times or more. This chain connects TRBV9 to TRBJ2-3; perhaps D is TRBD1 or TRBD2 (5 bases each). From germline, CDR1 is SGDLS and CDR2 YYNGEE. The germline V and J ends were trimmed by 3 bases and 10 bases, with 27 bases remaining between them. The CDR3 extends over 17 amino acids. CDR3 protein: CASSATRGFQPPFSQYF. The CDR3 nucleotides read TGTGCCAGCAGCGCCACTAGGGGCTTTCAACCCCCATTCTCGCAGTATTTT.

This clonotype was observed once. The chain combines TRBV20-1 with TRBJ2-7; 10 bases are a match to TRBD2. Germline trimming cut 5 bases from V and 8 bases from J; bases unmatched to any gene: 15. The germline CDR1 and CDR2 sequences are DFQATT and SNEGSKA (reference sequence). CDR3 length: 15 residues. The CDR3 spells CSAGSTGTSEKKQYF. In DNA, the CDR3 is TGCAGTGCTGGCAGCACCGGGACTAGCGAAAAAAAGCAGTACTTC.

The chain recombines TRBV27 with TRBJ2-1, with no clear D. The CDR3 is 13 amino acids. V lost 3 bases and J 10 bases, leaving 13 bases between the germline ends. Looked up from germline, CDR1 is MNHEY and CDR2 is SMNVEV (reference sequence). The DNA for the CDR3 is TGTGCCAGCAGTTTCTGGGGTGGGCGGGAGCAGTTCTTC. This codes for CASSFWGGREQFF.

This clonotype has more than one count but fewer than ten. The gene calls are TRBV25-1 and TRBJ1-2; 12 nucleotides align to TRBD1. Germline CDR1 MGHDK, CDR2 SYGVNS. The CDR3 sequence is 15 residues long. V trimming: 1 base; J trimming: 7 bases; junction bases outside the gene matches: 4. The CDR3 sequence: CASSEFGTGGGGYTF. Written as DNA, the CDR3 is TGTGCCAGCAGTGAATTCGGGACAGGGGGCGGTGGCTACACCTTC.

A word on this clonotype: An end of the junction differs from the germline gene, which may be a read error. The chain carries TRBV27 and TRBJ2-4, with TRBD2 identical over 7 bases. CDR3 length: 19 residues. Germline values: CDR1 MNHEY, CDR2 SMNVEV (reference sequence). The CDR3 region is CASSLLTPKRGRTKNIRYF. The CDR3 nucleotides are TGTGCCAGCAGTTTACTGACCCCCAAACGCGGGAGAACCAAAAACATTCGGTACTTC.

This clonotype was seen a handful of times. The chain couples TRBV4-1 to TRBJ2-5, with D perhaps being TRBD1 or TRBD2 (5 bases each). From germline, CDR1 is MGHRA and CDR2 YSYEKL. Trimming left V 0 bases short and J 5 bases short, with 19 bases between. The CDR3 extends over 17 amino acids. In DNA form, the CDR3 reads TGCGCCAGCAGCCAAGATCCCCCAGGGACGTCCGTGGAGACCCAGTACTTC. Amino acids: CASSQDPPGTSVETQYF.

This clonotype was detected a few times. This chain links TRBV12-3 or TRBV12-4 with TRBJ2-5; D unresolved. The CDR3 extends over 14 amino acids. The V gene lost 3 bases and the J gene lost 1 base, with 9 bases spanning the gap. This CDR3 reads CASSLSGGQETQYF. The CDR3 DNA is TGTGCCAGCAGTTTGAGTGGCGGCCAAGAGACCCAGTACTTC.

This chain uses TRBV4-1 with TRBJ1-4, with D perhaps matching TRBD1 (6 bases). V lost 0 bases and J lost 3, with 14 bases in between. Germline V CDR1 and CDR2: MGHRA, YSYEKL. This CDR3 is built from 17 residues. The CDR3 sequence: CASSQERSGQPNEKLFF. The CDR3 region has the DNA TGCGCCAGCAGCCAAGAAAGATCCGGACAGCCTAATGAAAAACTGTTTTTT.

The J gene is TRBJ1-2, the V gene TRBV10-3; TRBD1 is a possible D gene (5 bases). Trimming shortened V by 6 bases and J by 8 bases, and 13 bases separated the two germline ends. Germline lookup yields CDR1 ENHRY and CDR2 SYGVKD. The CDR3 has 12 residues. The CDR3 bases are TGTGCCATCAGAGGGGACGTCTTGGGCTACACCTTC. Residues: CAIRGDVLGYTF.

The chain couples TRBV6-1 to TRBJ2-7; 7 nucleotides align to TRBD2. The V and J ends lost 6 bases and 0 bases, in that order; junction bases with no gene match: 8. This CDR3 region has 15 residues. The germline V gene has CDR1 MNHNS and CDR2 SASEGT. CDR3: CASRLERDDSYEQYF. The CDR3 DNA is TGTGCCAGCAGGCTAGAGCGGGACGACTCCTACGAGCAGTACTTC.

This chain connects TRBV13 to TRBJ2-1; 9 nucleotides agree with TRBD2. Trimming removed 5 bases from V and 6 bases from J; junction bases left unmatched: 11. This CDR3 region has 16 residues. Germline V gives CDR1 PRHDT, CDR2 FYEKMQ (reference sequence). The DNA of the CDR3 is TGTGCCAGCAGCCCCCTCGGAGCGGGAGGCCCCAATGAGCAGTTCTTC. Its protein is CASSPLGAGGPNEQFF.

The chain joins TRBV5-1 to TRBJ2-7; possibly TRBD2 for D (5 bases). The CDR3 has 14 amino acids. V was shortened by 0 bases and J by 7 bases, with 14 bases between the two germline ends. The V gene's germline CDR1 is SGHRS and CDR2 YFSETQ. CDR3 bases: TGCGCCAGCAGCTTGGACGGAGGCCCTCGGGAGCAGTACTTC. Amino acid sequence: CASSLDGGPREQYF.

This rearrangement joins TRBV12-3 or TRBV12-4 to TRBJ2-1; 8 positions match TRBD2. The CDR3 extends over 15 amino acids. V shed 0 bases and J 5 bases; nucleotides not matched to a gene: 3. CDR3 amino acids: CASSLAGAGDNEQFF. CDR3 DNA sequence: TGTGCCAGCAGTTTAGCGGGAGCGGGGGACAATGAGCAGTTCTTC.

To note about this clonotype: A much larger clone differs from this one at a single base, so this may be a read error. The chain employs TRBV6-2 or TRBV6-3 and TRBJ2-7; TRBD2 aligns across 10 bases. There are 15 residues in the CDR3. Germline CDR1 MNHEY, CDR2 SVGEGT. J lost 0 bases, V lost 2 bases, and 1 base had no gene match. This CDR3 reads CASSYGTSVSYEQYF. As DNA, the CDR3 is TGTGCCAGCAGTTACGGGACTAGCGTCTCCTACGAGCAGTACTTC.

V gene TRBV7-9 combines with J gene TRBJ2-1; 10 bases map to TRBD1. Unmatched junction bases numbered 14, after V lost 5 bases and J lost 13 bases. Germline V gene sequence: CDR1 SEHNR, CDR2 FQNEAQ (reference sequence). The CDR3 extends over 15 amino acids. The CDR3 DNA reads TGTGCCAGCAGCCCTGGGACAGGGGACCAAGAGACCCAGTTCTTC. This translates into CASSPGTGDQETQFF.

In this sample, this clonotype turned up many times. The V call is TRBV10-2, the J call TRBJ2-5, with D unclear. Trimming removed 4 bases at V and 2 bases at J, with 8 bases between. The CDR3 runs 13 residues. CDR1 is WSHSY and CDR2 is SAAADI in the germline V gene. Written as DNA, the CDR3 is TGCGCCAGCAGTGGGTATCTACAAGAGACCCAGTACTTC. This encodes CASSGYLQETQYF.

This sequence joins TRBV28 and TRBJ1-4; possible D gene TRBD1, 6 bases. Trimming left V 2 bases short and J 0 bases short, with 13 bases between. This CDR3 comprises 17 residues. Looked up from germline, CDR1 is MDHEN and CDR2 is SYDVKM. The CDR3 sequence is CASSLIGQIATNEKLFF. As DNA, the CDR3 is TGTGCCAGCAGTTTAATTGGACAGATTGCAACTAATGAAAAACTGTTTTTT.

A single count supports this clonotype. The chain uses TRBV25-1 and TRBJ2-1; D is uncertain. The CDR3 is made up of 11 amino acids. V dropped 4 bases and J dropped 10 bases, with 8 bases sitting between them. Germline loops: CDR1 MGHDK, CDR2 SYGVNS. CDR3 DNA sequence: TGTGCCAGCAGTGCGCAGCTGGAGCAGTTCTTC. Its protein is CASSAQLEQFF.

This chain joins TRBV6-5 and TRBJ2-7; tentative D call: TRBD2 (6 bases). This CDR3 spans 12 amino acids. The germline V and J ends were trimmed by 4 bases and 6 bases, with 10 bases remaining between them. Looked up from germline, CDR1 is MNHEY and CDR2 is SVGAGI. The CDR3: CASSWRGSEQYF. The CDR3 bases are TGTGCCAGCAGTTGGAGGGGTAGCGAGCAGTACTTC.

In DNA, the CDR3 is TGTGCCAGCAGTCCCCCGGGACTAGCGGGAGCAGATACGCAGTATTTT. Protein: CASSPPGLAGADTQYF. The chain links TRBV12-3 or TRBV12-4 to TRBJ2-3; 14 bases are shared with TRBD2. J gave up 4 bases and V 5 bases, and 5 bases lay outside the gene matches. There are 16 residues in the CDR3.

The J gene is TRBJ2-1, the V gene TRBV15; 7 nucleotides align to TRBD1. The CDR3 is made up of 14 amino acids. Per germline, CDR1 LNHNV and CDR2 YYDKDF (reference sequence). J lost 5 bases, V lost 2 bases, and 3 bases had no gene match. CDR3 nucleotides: TGTGCCACCAGCAGACAGGGGGTTCACAATGAGCAGTTCTTC. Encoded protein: CATSRQGVHNEQFF.

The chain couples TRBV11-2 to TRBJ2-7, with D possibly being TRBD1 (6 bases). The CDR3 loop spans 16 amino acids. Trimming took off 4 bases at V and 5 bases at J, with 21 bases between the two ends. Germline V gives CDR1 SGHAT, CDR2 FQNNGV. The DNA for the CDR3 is TGTGCCAGCAGCTCATGGGCTATTGCAGGGGACCACGAGCAGTACTTC. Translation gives CASSSWAIAGDHEQYF.